Listed below are T cell receptor beta chains from one sample, sequenced in a study of early T cells in non-severe SARS-CoV-2 infection. TCRdb fed the 5' RACE reads into MiXCR, producing one record per CDR3 protein. The sample has 69,000 or so distinct CDR3 sequences; approximately 4.5% are singletons. This material consisted of whole blood, taken at baseline. The receptors here all came from an adult who was a healthcare worker with PCR-confirmed SARS-CoV-2 infection or an uninfected control (not recorded which). The donor label of this sample is uncertain. The CDR3 runs from the conserved cysteine through the conserved F or W. The D gene is left open where the match is weak. A clone size is listed for some rows: how often the clone was seen (once, few, many), or a class if it is expanded.

abundance: many; v_gene: TRBV10-3; j_gene: TRBJ2-1; d_gene: .; CDR3nt: TGTGCCATCAGTGACCCTGGGGGGCCCCTAACCTACAATGAGCAGTTCTTC; CDR3aa: CAISDPGGPLTYNEQFF
abundance: .; v_gene: TRBV7-2; j_gene: TRBJ1-6; d_gene: .; CDR3nt: TGTGCCAGCAGCTTAGAACAGGGCAGCAGGTCACCCCTCCACTTT; CDR3aa: CASSLEQGSRSPLHF
abundance: few; v_gene: TRBV20-1; j_gene: TRBJ1-5; d_gene: .; CDR3nt: TGCAGTGCCTTGGGCAATCAGCCCCAGCATTTT; CDR3aa: CSALGNQPQHF
abundance: .; v_gene: TRBV6-5; j_gene: TRBJ1-2; d_gene: .; CDR3nt: TGTGCCAGCAGCCTCAGCGAGCAAAGCTCTGGCTACACCTTC; CDR3aa: CASSLSEQSSGYTF
abundance: many; v_gene: TRBV30; j_gene: TRBJ1-1; d_gene: .; CDR3nt: TGTGCCTGGAGTCAGGACACTGAAGCTTTCTTT; CDR3aa: CAWSQDTEAFF
abundance: .; v_gene: TRBV10-3; j_gene: TRBJ2-3; d_gene: .; CDR3nt: TGTGCCATCAGACCATGGACGGATAGGCGACCCACAGATACGCAGTATTTT; CDR3aa: CAIRPWTDRRPTDTQYF
abundance: many; v_gene: TRBV28; j_gene: TRBJ2-7; d_gene: .; CDR3nt: TGTGCCAGCAGTCGTGGCCCTTACGAGCAGTACTTC; CDR3aa: CASSRGPYEQYF
abundance: .; v_gene: TRBV5-1; j_gene: TRBJ2-5; d_gene: TRBD2; CDR3nt: TGCGCCAGCGGATCTAGCGGCTTACAAGAGACCCAGTACTTC; CDR3aa: CASGSSGLQETQYF
abundance: many; v_gene: TRBV7-2; j_gene: TRBJ1-1; d_gene: .; CDR3nt: TGTGCCAGCAGCCTAGGTCCCACCCTGAACACTGAAGCTTTCTTT; CDR3aa: CASSLGPTLNTEAFF
abundance: .; v_gene: TRBV28; j_gene: TRBJ2-1; d_gene: .; CDR3nt: TGTGCCAGCAGTTTATCACCCCCCCAGGGGAATGAGCAGTTCTTC; CDR3aa: CASSLSPPQGNEQFF
abundance: .; v_gene: TRBV19; j_gene: TRBJ1-5; d_gene: TRBD1; CDR3nt: TGTGCCAGTAGCGACCGGAACAGGGGTGGCAATCAGCCCCAGCATTTT; CDR3aa: CASSDRNRGGNQPQHF
abundance: few; v_gene: TRBV6-5; j_gene: TRBJ2-7; d_gene: .; CDR3nt: TGTGCCAGCAGTACGACATCGACGGGGACCTACGAGCAGTACTTC; CDR3aa: CASSTTSTGTYEQYF
abundance: few; v_gene: TRBV7-2; j_gene: TRBJ2-2; d_gene: .; CDR3nt: TGTGCCAGCAGCTCCGGACAGAACACCGGGGAGCTGTTTTTT; CDR3aa: CASSSGQNTGELFF
abundance: few; v_gene: TRBV11-2; j_gene: TRBJ1-5; d_gene: .; CDR3nt: TGTGCCAGCAGCAAAACAGGGTTTCAGCCCCAGCATTTT; CDR3aa: CASSKTGFQPQHF
abundance: many; v_gene: TRBV12-3/TRBV12-4; j_gene: TRBJ2-5; d_gene: .; CDR3nt: TGTGCCAGCAGTTGGAGGGAGACCCAGTACTTC; CDR3aa: CASSWRETQYF
abundance: many; v_gene: TRBV27; j_gene: TRBJ1-6; d_gene: TRBD1; CDR3nt: TGTGCCAGCAGTAAAAGGGACAGGGGGCCAGATAATTCACCCCTCCACTTT; CDR3aa: CASSKRDRGPDNSPLHF
abundance: many; v_gene: TRBV5-8; j_gene: TRBJ2-5; d_gene: .; CDR3nt: TGTGCCAGCAGCTGGGGGGACAGTGTCGGGTACCAAGAGACCCAGTACTTC; CDR3aa: CASSWGDSVGYQETQYF
abundance: few; v_gene: TRBV6-2/TRBV6-3; j_gene: TRBJ2-1; d_gene: TRBD2; CDR3nt: TGTGCCAGCAGTTACTCACCTAGCGGGGGCCTCTACAATGAGCAGTTCTTC; CDR3aa: CASSYSPSGGLYNEQFF
abundance: medium-sized; v_gene: TRBV4-2; j_gene: TRBJ2-3; d_gene: .; CDR3nt: TGTGCCAGCAGCCAAGTGGGGGAGAGTGCAGATACGCAGTATTTT; CDR3aa: CASSQVGESADTQYF
abundance: .; v_gene: TRBV4-2; j_gene: TRBJ2-7; d_gene: TRBD2; CDR3nt: TGTGCCAGCAGCCAAGATTCGAGCGGGGGGGCAGGCGAGCAGTACTTC; CDR3aa: CASSQDSSGGAGEQYF
abundance: few; v_gene: TRBV3-1; j_gene: TRBJ2-7; d_gene: TRBD2; CDR3nt: TGTGCCAGCAGCCCGGGACTAGCCGCCTACGAGCAGTACTTC; CDR3aa: CASSPGLAAYEQYF
abundance: many; v_gene: TRBV6-4; j_gene: TRBJ1-1; d_gene: .; CDR3nt: TGTGCCAGCAATAGACGACAGGCCGCTGAAGCTTTCTTT; CDR3aa: CASNRRQAAEAFF
abundance: .; v_gene: TRBV6-5; j_gene: TRBJ2-5; d_gene: TRBD1; CDR3nt: TGTGCCAGCAGTTACTCTTGGGGACAGGGGGCCACATGGCAAGAGACCCAGTACTTC; CDR3aa: CASSYSWGQGATWQETQYF
abundance: many; v_gene: TRBV12-3/TRBV12-4; j_gene: TRBJ2-1; d_gene: TRBD1; CDR3nt: TGTGCCAGTAAACAGGGGCACGTTGGAAAGCAGTTCTTC; CDR3aa: CASKQGHVGKQFF
abundance: many; v_gene: TRBV20-1; j_gene: TRBJ1-3; d_gene: .; CDR3nt: TGCAGTGCTAGAGCAGGAGGGAGTGGAAACACCATATATTTT; CDR3aa: CSARAGGSGNTIYF
abundance: many; v_gene: TRBV6-5; j_gene: TRBJ1-1; d_gene: TRBD1; CDR3nt: TGTGCCAGCAGTTATCGACAGGGACTCAACACTGAAGCTTTCTTT; CDR3aa: CASSYRQGLNTEAFF